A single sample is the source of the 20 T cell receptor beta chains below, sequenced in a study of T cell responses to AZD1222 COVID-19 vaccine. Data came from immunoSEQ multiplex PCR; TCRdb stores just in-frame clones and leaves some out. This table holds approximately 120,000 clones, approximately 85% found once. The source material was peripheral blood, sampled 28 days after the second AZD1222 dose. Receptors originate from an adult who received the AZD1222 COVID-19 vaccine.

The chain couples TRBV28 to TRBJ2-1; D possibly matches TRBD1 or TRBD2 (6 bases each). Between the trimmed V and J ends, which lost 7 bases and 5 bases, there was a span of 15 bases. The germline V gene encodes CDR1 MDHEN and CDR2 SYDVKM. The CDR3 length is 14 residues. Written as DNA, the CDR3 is TGTGCCAGCATTTGGGGGGCCGGTAACAATGAGCAGTTCTTC. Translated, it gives CASIWGAGNNEQFF. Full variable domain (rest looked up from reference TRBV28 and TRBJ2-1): DVKVTQSSRYLVKRTGEKVFLECVQDMDHENMFWYRQDPGLGLRLIYFSYDVKMKEKGDIPEGYSVSREKKERFSLILESASTNQTSMYLCASIWGAGNNEQFFGPGTRLTVL.

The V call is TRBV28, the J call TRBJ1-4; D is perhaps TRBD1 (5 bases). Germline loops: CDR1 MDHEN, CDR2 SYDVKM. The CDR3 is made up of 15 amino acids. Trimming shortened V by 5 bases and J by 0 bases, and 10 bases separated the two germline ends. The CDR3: CASSQPGATNEKLFF. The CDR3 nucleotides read TGTGCCAGCAGTCAACCGGGGGCAACTAATGAAAAACTGTTTTTT.

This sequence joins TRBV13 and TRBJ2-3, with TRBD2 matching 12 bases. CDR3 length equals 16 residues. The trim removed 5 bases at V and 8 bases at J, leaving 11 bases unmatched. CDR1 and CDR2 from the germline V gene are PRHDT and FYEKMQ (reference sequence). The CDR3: CASSIRTSGAAGTQYF. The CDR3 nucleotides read TGTGCCAGCAGCATCCGGACTAGCGGGGCCGCAGGTACGCAGTATTTT.

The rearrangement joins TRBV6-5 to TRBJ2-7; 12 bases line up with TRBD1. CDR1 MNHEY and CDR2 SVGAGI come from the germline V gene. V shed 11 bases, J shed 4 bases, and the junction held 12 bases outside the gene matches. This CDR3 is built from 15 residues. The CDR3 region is CAALPGQGAQYEQYF. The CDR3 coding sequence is TGTGCCGCGCTCCCGGGACAGGGGGCGCAATACGAGCAGTACTTC.

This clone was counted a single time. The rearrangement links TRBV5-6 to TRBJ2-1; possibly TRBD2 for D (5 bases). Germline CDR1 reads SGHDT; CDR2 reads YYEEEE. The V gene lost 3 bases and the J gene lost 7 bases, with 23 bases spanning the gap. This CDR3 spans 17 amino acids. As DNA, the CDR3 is TGTGCCAGCAGCTCAAACCTGGCTAGCATCTCATGGAATGAGCAGTTCTTC. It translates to CASSSNLASISWNEQFF.

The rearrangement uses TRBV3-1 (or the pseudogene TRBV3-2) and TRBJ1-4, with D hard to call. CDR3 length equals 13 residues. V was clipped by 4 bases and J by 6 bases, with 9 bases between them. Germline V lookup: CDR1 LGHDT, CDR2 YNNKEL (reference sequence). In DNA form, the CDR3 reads TGTGCCAGCAGCCTGGGCCATTATGAAAAACTGTTTTTT. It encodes CASSLGHYEKLFF.

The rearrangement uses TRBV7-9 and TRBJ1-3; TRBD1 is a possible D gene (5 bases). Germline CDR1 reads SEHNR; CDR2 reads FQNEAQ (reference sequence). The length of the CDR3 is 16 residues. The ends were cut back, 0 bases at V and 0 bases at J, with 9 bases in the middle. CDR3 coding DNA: TGTGCCAGCAGCTTAGCGGGACGGAGCTCTGGAAACACCATATATTTT. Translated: CASSLAGRSSGNTIYF.

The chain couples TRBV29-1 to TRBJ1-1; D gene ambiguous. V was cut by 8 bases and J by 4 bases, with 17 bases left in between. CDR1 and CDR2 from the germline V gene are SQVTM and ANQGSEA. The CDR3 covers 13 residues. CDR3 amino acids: CSPKRGSGTEAFF. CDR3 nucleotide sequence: TGCAGCCCCAAACGGGGTTCGGGCACTGAAGCTTTCTTT.

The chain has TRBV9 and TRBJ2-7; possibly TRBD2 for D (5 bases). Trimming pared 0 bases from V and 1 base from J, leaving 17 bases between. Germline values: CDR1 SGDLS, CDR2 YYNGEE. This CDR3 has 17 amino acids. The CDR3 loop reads CASSVVGSGSGSYEQYF. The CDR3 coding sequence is TGTGCCAGCAGCGTAGTGGGGAGTGGCAGTGGGTCCTACGAGCAGTACTTC.

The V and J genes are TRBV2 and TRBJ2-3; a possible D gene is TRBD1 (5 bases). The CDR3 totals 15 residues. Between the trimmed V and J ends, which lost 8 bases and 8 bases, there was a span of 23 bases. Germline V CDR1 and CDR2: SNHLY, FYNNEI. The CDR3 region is CASSSGRVAPGTQYF. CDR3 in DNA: TGTGCCAGCTCATCTGGCAGGGTGGCGCCAGGTACGCAGTATTTT.

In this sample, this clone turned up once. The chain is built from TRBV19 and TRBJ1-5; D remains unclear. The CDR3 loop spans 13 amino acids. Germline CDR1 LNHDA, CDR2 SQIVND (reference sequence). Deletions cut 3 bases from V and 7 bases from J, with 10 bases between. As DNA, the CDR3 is TGTGCCAGTAGTATGACACACAACCAGCCCCAGCATTTT. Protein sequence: CASSMTHNQPQHF. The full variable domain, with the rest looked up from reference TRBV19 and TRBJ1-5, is DGGITQSPKYLFRKEGQNVTLSCEQNLNHDAMYWYRQDPGQGLRLIYYSQIVNDFQKGDIAEGYSVSREKKESFPLTVTSAQKNPTAFYLCASSMTHNQPQHFGDGTRLSIL.

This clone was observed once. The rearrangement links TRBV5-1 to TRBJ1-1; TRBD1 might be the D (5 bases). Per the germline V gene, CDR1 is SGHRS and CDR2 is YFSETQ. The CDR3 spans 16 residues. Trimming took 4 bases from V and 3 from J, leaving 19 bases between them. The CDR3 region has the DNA TGCGCCAGCAGCGAAATGGGGGGTCAGGGCGACACTGAAGCTTTCTTT. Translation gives CASSEMGGQGDTEAFF.

CDR3 nucleotide sequence: TGCGCCAGCAGCCAAGAAGGGTCGCTCTTAGATACGCAGTATTTT. It codes for CASSQEGSLLDTQYF. The chain couples TRBV4-3 to TRBJ2-3; D ambiguous. V was shortened by 0 bases and J by 5 bases, with 12 bases between the two germline ends. Germline CDR1 LGHNA, CDR2 YSLEER. The CDR3 loop spans 15 amino acids.

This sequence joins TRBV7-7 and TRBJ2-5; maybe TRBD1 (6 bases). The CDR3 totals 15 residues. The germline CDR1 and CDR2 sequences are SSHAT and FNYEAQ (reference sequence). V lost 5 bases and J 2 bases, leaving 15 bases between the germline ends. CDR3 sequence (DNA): TGTGCCAGCAGCCCAACTTGGGGGCGTCAAGAGACCCAGTACTTC. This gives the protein CASSPTWGRQETQYF.

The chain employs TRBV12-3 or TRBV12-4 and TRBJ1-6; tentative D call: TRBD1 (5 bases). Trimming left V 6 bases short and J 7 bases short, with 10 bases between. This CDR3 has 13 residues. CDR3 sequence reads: CASSWDWNSPLHF. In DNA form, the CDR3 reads TGTGCCAGCAGCTGGGACTGGAATTCACCCCTCCACTTT.

In DNA, the CDR3 is TGTGCCAGCAGCCCCTGGTATCTAGGAACCGGGGAGCTGTTTTTT. Protein product: CASSPWYLGTGELFF. The J gene is TRBJ2-2, the V gene TRBV5-6; no definite D call. There are 15 residues in the CDR3. The V and J ends lost 4 bases and 5 bases respectively, with 15 bases between them. Germline V gene sequence: CDR1 SGHDT, CDR2 YYEEEE.

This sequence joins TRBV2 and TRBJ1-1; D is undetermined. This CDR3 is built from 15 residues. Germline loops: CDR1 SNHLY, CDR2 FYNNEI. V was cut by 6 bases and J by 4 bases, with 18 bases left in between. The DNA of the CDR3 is TGTGCCAGCAGCCCTCTGGAATGGTGGGTCACTGAAGCTTTCTTT. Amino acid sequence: CASSPLEWWVTEAFF.

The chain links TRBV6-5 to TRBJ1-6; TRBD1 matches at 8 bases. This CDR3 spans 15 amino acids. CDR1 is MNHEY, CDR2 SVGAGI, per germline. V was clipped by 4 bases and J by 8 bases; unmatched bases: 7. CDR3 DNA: TGTGCCAGCAGTTTTCTGGACAGGGCTGATTCACCCCTCCACTTT. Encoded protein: CASSFLDRADSPLHF.

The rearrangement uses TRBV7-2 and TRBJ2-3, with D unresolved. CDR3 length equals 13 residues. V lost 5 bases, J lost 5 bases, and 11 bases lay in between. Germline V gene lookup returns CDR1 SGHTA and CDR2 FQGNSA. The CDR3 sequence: CASSSPTRDTQYF. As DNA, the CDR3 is TGTGCCAGCAGCAGCCCAACGCGAGATACGCAGTATTTT.

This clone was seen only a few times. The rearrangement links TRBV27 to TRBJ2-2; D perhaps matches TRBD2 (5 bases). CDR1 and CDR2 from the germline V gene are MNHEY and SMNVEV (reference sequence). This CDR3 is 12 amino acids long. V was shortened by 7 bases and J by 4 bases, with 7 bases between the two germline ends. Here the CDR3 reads CASTEGTGELFF. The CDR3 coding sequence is TGTGCCAGCACAGAGGGCACCGGGGAGCTGTTTTTT.